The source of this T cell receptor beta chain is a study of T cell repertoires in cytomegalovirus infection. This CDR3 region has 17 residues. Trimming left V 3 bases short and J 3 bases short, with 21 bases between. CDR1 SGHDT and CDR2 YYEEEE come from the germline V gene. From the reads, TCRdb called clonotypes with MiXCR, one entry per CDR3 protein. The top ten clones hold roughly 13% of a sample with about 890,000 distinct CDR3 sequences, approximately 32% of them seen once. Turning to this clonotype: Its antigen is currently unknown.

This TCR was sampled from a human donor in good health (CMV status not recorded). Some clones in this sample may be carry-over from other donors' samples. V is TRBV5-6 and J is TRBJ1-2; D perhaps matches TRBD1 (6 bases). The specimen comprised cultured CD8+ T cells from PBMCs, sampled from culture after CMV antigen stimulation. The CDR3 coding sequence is TGTGCCAGCAGCTCCGAGGACAGAACCTGGGCCCACTATGGCTACACCTTC. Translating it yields CASSSEDRTWAHYGYTF. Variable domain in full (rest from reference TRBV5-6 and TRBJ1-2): DAGVTQSPTHLIKTRGQQVTLRCSPKSGHDTVSWYQQALGQGPQFIFQYYEEEERQRGNFPDRFSGHQFPNYSSELNVNALLLGDSALYLCASSSEDRTWAHYGYTFGSGTRLTVV.